This TCR beta chain appears in the sequencing data of a study of blood T cell repertoires in COVID-19. This CDR3 is 15 amino acids long. Germline assignment: CDR1 PRHDT and CDR2 FYEKMQ (reference sequence). Trimming took off 7 bases at V and 5 bases at J, with 20 bases between the two ends. Original methodology: Amplification of reference gene primers was used by the study to estimate nucleated cell counts. Profiling relied on immunoSEQ multiplex PCR, and the TCRdb table lists in-frame clones only, not all of them. From that table come the V and J calls and clone size; the DNA was used to work out D and trimming. The data show approximately 670,000 clones, with approximately 90% seen just once and about 0.26% held by the top ten.

The chain couples TRBV13 to TRBJ1-1; maybe TRBD1 (5 bases). This receptor was obtained from a woman younger than 35 with acute or convalescent COVID-19. The sequencing sample was made of peripheral blood. CDR3 residues: CASIPWGRWETEAFF. CDR3 in DNA: TGTGCCAGCATACCCTGGGGCCGCTGGGAAACTGAAGCTTTCTTT.